The 20 T cell receptor beta chains below all came from one sample that was sequenced in a study of control samples from healthy donors and cancer patients. Measured with immunoSEQ multiplex PCR; TCRdb has only the in-frame clones, and not every one. This repertoire shows 200,000 to 250,000 clones, roughly 94% found once; its top ten account for approximately 1.5%. The sequenced material came from blood. Source of these receptors: a man aged 45 to 65 in good health.

The CDR3 sequence: CASSQERNQETQYF. CDR3 sequence (DNA): TGTGCCAGCAGCCAAGAACGAAACCAAGAGACCCAGTACTTC. V is TRBV3-1 (or the pseudogene TRBV3-2) and J is TRBJ2-5; D call uncertain. CDR3 length equals 14 residues. Trimming stripped 0 bases from V and 0 bases from J, with 5 bases between. CDR1 and CDR2 from the germline V gene are LGHDT and YNNKEL (reference sequence).

With respect to this clone: Additional DNA sequences in this sample encode the identical CDR3. V gene TRBV5-1 combines with J gene TRBJ1-3; possibly TRBD1 for D (5 bases). The V end lost 2 bases, the J end lost 1 base, and 7 bases lay between the germline ends. This CDR3 has 14 residues. The germline V gene encodes CDR1 SGHRS and CDR2 YFSETQ. DNA of the CDR3: TGCGCCAGCAGCTTAGGGGAGTCTGGAAACACCATATATTTT. Amino acid sequence: CASSLGESGNTIYF. Full variable domain (rest looked up from reference TRBV5-1 and TRBJ1-3): KAGVTQTPRYLIKTRGQQVTLSCSPISGHRSVSWYQQTPGQGLQFLFEYFSETQRNKGNFPGRFSGRQFSNSRSEMNVSTLELGDSALYLCASSLGESGNTIYFGEGSWLTVV.

The gene calls are TRBV6-5 and TRBJ1-2; 8 nucleotides align to TRBD1. Germline V CDR1 and CDR2: MNHEY, SVGAGI. The CDR3 is 11 residues long. V dropped 8 bases and J dropped 6; count of bases not matched to a gene: 2. CDR3 region: CASSQGDGYTF. The CDR3 DNA reads TGTGCCAGCTCACAGGGGGATGGCTACACCTTC.

The rearrangement uses TRBV4-3 and TRBJ1-4, with D hard to call. The CDR3 loop spans 14 amino acids. The V end was cut by 1 base, the J end by 7 bases, with 10 bases between. Looked up from germline, CDR1 is LGHNA and CDR2 is YSLEER. The CDR3 sequence is CASSQGTGGEKLFF. CDR3 DNA: TGCGCCAGCAGCCAAGGCACGGGTGGTGAAAAACTGTTTTTT.

The rearrangement uses TRBV5-5 and TRBJ1-2; the D is unclear. V was cut by 4 bases and J by 8 bases, with 9 bases left in between. The length of the CDR3 is 11 residues. The germline CDR1 and CDR2 sequences are SGHKS and YYEKEE (reference sequence). CDR3 sequence reads: CASSIEEGYTF. CDR3 in DNA: TGTGCCAGCAGCATAGAGGAGGGCTACACCTTC.

The rearrangement uses TRBV19 and TRBJ2-3; the match to TRBD2 covers 12 bases. The CDR3 consists of 14 residues. V dropped 7 bases and J dropped 5; count of bases not matched to a gene: 4. Germline V gene sequence: CDR1 LNHDA, CDR2 SQIVND (reference sequence). The CDR3 DNA reads TGTGCCAGTAAGACTAGCGGGGGAAGAGATACGCAGTATTTT. Translation: CASKTSGGRDTQYF.

V usage is TRBV4-1 and J usage is TRBJ1-5; D perhaps matches TRBD1 (5 bases). V lost 1 base, J lost 0 bases, and 19 bases lay in between. The germline CDR1 and CDR2 sequences are MGHRA and YSYEKL. The CDR3 sequence is 19 residues long. The CDR3 region has the DNA TGCGCCAGCAGCCAAGGTATCGGGACGGGGGGGGTTAGCAATCAGCCCCAGCATTTT. Its translation: CASSQGIGTGGVSNQPQHF.

V is TRBV20-1 and J is TRBJ2-1; no definite D call. V shed 3 bases and J shed 1 base, with 16 bases lying between them. This CDR3 comprises 16 residues. The germline gives CDR1 DFQATT, CDR2 SNEGSKA (reference sequence). The CDR3 loop reads CSASPMWADSYNEQFF. The CDR3 nucleotides read TGCAGTGCTAGTCCTATGTGGGCAGATTCCTACAATGAGCAGTTCTTC.

The V call is TRBV7-2, the J call TRBJ2-5; D is unclear. From germline, CDR1 is SGHTA and CDR2 FQGNSA. This CDR3 comprises 14 residues. V lost 1 base and J 5 bases, leaving 11 bases between the germline ends. CDR3 amino acids: CASSLVAGLETQYF. The CDR3 coding sequence is TGTGCCAGCAGCTTAGTGGCCGGGTTGGAGACCCAGTACTTC.

The chain recombines TRBV7-9 with TRBJ1-5; 7 positions agree with TRBD1. The V and J ends lost 3 bases and 1 base, in that order; junction bases with no gene match: 3. Germline CDR1 and CDR2: SEHNR and FQNEAQ (reference sequence). This CDR3 comprises 15 residues. CDR3 in amino acids: CASSLGRGSNQPQHF. The CDR3 nucleotides are TGTGCCAGCAGCTTGGGCAGGGGGAGCAATCAGCCCCAGCATTTT.

The chain is built from TRBV7-2 and TRBJ1-1; 7 nucleotides align to TRBD1. This CDR3 region has 15 residues. Per germline, CDR1 SGHTA and CDR2 FQGNSA. V lost 0 bases, J lost 4 bases, and 5 bases stayed unmatched. The CDR3 DNA is TGTGCCAGCAGCTTAGCTTGGACAGGCGGCACTGAAGCTTTCTTT. This sequence encodes CASSLAWTGGTEAFF.

This rearrangement joins TRBV12-3 or TRBV12-4 to TRBJ1-5; the match to TRBD1 covers 8 bases. The CDR3 sequence is 12 residues long. V dropped 6 bases and J dropped 9; count of bases not matched to a gene: 4. CDR3 amino acids: CASSRQGTPQHF. The DNA of the CDR3 is TGTGCCAGCAGCCGACAGGGGACGCCCCAGCATTTT.

The chain joins TRBV15 to TRBJ2-1; perhaps D is TRBD1 or TRBD2 (6 bases each). This CDR3 has 15 amino acids. V was trimmed by 3 bases and J by 7 bases, leaving 16 bases between them. Looked up from germline, CDR1 is LNHNV and CDR2 is YYDKDF (reference sequence). The CDR3 spells CATSRGGQPGNEQFF. The CDR3 coding sequence is TGTGCCACCAGCAGGGGGGGACAACCGGGGAATGAGCAGTTCTTC.

V gene TRBV2 combines with J gene TRBJ2-7; weak D call: TRBD1 (5 bases). CDR1 is SNHLY, CDR2 FYNNEI, per germline. The CDR3 has 12 amino acids. The V gene lost 3 bases and the J gene lost 12 bases, with 15 bases spanning the gap. Here the CDR3 DNA reads TGTGCCAGCAGTGATGATGACAGAGGCTTGTACGTC. This codes for CASSDDDRGLYV.

This clone was detected only once. V and J are TRBV12-3 or TRBV12-4 and TRBJ1-5; TRBD1 is a possible D gene (5 bases). The CDR3 has 13 residues. Trimming removed 6 bases at V and 3 bases at J, with 9 bases between. The CDR3 region has the DNA TGTGCCAGCAGGCAGGGAAACAATCAGCCCCAGCATTTT. Residues: CASRQGNNQPQHF.

This sequence joins TRBV30 and TRBJ2-7; D may be TRBD1 (6 bases). CDR1 and CDR2 from the germline V gene are GTSNPN and SVGIG (reference sequence). Between the trimmed V and J ends, which lost 4 bases and 7 bases, there was a span of 14 bases. This CDR3 spans 12 amino acids. DNA of the CDR3: TGTGCCTGGACAGGGGATAGAGGAGAGCAGTACTTC. It codes for CAWTGDRGEQYF.

The V call is TRBV5-1, the J call TRBJ2-2; maybe TRBD2 (6 bases). CDR1 is SGHRS and CDR2 is YFSETQ in the germline V gene. The length of the CDR3 is 16 residues. The V end was cut by 4 bases, the J end by 4 bases, with 17 bases between. The CDR3 DNA sequence: TGCGCCAGCAGCCGCGGGGTGGGGTTTCGCACCGGGGAGCTGTTTTTT. Translated, it gives CASSRGVGFRTGELFF.

V usage is TRBV24-1 and J usage is TRBJ1-1; the D gene is possibly TRBD1 (6 bases). The germline CDR1 and CDR2 sequences are KGHDR and SFDVKD. Trimming took off 2 bases at V and 3 bases at J, with 12 bases between the two ends. The CDR3 extends over 15 amino acids. The CDR3 spells CATSDSREGDTEAFF. CDR3 in DNA: TGTGCCACCAGTGATTCCAGGGAGGGGGACACTGAAGCTTTCTTT.

The chain combines TRBV28 with TRBJ1-2, with 7 nucleotides matching TRBD1. J lost 2 bases, V lost 6 bases, and 15 bases had no gene match. The CDR3 runs 17 residues. CDR1 is MDHEN and CDR2 is SYDVKM in the germline V gene. The CDR3, as DNA: TGTGCCAGCAGCTCCATGAGGGATGGACAGGCAAACTATGGCTACACCTTC. Translating it yields CASSSMRDGQANYGYTF.

J is TRBJ1-6 and V is TRBV25-1; D is unclear. Trimming took 8 bases from V and 11 from J, leaving 16 bases between them. This CDR3 spans 13 amino acids. Germline CDR1 MGHDK, CDR2 SYGVNS. The CDR3 DNA follows: TGTGCCAGCCGTCCGGGATTAGAAACACCCCTCCACTTT. It codes for CASRPGLETPLHF.